The 16 T cell receptor beta chains reported below all come from one sample, sequenced in a study of blood T cell repertoires in COVID-19 (dated by TCRdb to about 2020). The library was built by means of the immunoSEQ multiplex PCR assay. TCRdb holds this immuneACCESS table with in-frame rearrangements only. Some clones are missing; in checked studies, unresolved V genes explain under half, and the rest has no known cause. For this sample the table gives 200,000 to 250,000 clones, of which nearly 90% were detected only once. The ten most abundant clones make up roughly 12% of the sample. Sequenced: peripheral blood. These receptors all stem from a woman in her late teens or twenties who had recovered from COVID-19.

The rearrangement links TRBV9 to TRBJ2-7; 9 bases agree with TRBD1. Germline trimming cut 3 bases from V and 5 bases from J; bases unmatched to any gene: 6. The CDR3 spans 14 residues. Germline V gene data show CDR1 as SGDLS and CDR2 as YYNGEE. The CDR3 bases are TGTGCCAGCAGCGCTTCCGGGACAGGGAACGAGCAGTACTTC. Encoded protein: CASSASGTGNEQYF.

This chain joins TRBV25-1 and TRBJ2-1; the D gene is possibly TRBD2 (5 bases). This CDR3 spans 18 amino acids. Between the trimmed V and J ends, which lost 3 bases and 0 bases, there was a span of 18 bases. Germline values: CDR1 MGHDK, CDR2 SYGVNS. CDR3 protein: CASSDQGSGGSSYNEQFF. Here the CDR3 DNA reads TGTGCCAGCAGTGACCAAGGAAGTGGAGGAAGCTCCTACAATGAGCAGTTCTTC.

V gene TRBV6-2 or TRBV6-3 combines with J gene TRBJ2-1; D may be TRBD1 (6 bases). Germline assignment: CDR1 MNHEY and CDR2 SVGEGT. CDR3 length equals 16 residues. Trimming left V 0 bases short and J 4 bases short, with 13 bases between. The CDR3 spells CASSYSALQGYNEQFF. CDR3 DNA: TGTGCCAGCAGTTACTCAGCCCTTCAGGGGTACAATGAGCAGTTCTTC.

The rearrangement joins TRBV11-3 to TRBJ2-3, with 7 bases lining up with TRBD2. There are 16 residues in the CDR3. The V gene end was trimmed by 3 bases and the J gene end by 4 bases; junction bases not matched to a gene: 10. Germline CDR1 and CDR2: SGHNT and YENEEA. CDR3 in DNA: TGTGCCAGCAGCTTCACGACTGCGGCGGGGGCAGATACGCAGTATTTT. Amino acid sequence: CASSFTTAAGADTQYF.

This clone appeared a few times. The V and J genes are TRBV5-4 and TRBJ2-3; 7 bases align to TRBD2. V lost 3 bases to trimming and J lost 5 bases; unmatched junction nucleotides: 15. The CDR3 has 17 amino acids. CDR1 and CDR2 from the germline V gene are SGHNT and YYREEE (reference sequence). CDR3 sequence reads: CASSSHGMGGRGDTQYF. The CDR3 DNA reads as TGTGCCAGCAGCTCCCATGGCATGGGCGGGAGAGGAGATACGCAGTATTTT.

Here the CDR3 reads CASSLTDNNNYGYTF. In DNA form, the CDR3 reads TGCGCCAGCAGCCTTACGGACAACAACAACTATGGCTACACCTTC. The rearrangement uses TRBV5-1 and TRBJ1-2; tentative D call: TRBD1 (5 bases). Trimming stripped 4 bases from V and 2 bases from J, with 15 bases between. The CDR3 extends over 15 amino acids. From germline, CDR1 is SGHRS and CDR2 YFSETQ. The variable domain in full, with the rest retrieved from reference TRBV5-1 and TRBJ1-2, is KAGVTQTPRYLIKTRGQQVTLSCSPISGHRSVSWYQQTPGQGLQFLFEYFSETQRNKGNFPGRFSGRQFSNSRSEMNVSTLELGDSALYLCASSLTDNNNYGYTFGSGTRLTVV.

The table lists this clone with a count of one. This chain connects TRBV7-3 to TRBJ2-1; weak D call: TRBD1 (6 bases). CDR1 is SGHTA and CDR2 is FQGTGA in the germline V gene. Trimming removed 2 bases at V and 7 bases at J, with 12 bases between. The CDR3 is 14 amino acids. The CDR3 bases are TGTGCCAGCAGCTTAGGGGGCGCGAGTAATGAGCAGTTCTTC. Translating it yields CASSLGGASNEQFF.

The chain combines TRBV18 with TRBJ2-3, with D hard to call. This CDR3 has 14 amino acids. With 0 bases removed from V and 6 bases from J, the gap between germline ends came to 10 bases. Looked up from germline, CDR1 is KGHSH and CDR2 is LQKENI. The CDR3 coding sequence is TGTGCCAGCTCACCACCGTCCAGGTCGGATACGCAGTATTTT. Amino acids: CASSPPSRSDTQYF.

The chain carries TRBV7-3 and TRBJ2-3, with TRBD1 as a possible D gene (6 bases). Germline-derived CDR1 and CDR2 are SGHTA and FQGTGA. Trimming stripped 2 bases from V and 4 bases from J, with 13 bases between. The CDR3 totals 15 residues. The CDR3 loop reads CASSLAPDRSDTQYF. The CDR3 DNA is TGTGCCAGCAGCTTAGCCCCGGACAGATCAGATACGCAGTATTTT.

This chain uses TRBV6-2 or TRBV6-3 with TRBJ2-1; 14 bases are shared with TRBD2. The CDR3 has 15 amino acids. Germline V lookup: CDR1 MNHEY, CDR2 SVGEGT. J gave up 6 bases and V 6 bases, and 4 bases lay outside the gene matches. CDR3 loop: CASSSGLAGANEQFF. The CDR3 DNA reads TGTGCCAGCAGCTCGGGACTAGCGGGGGCCAATGAGCAGTTCTTC.

This sequence joins TRBV6-5 and TRBJ2-1; a possible D gene is TRBD1 (6 bases). The CDR3 length is 16 residues. The ends were cut back, 2 bases at V and 9 bases at J, with 20 bases in the middle. Per germline, CDR1 MNHEY and CDR2 SVGAGI. The CDR3 is CASSYLTGIGYAEQFF. Here the CDR3 DNA reads TGTGCCAGCAGTTACCTCACAGGGATCGGGTATGCTGAGCAGTTCTTC.

V usage is TRBV18 and J usage is TRBJ2-3; maybe TRBD2 (5 bases). The CDR3 runs 16 residues. The V end was cut by 0 bases, the J end by 0 bases, with 10 bases between. Germline V gene lookup returns CDR1 KGHSH and CDR2 LQKENI. The CDR3 DNA reads as TGTGCCAGCTCACCACCGGCTAGCTGGAGCACAGATACGCAGTATTTT. This codes for CASSPPASWSTDTQYF.

The gene calls are TRBV27 and TRBJ1-1; 7 nucleotides match TRBD1. The length of the CDR3 is 13 residues. The V segment lost 7 bases and the J segment 1 base; nucleotides outside the gene matches: 3. CDR1 and CDR2 from the germline V gene are MNHEY and SMNVEV (reference sequence). Written as DNA, the CDR3 is TGTGCCAGCATAGAGGGGGCGAACACTGAAGCTTTCTTT. As protein: CASIEGANTEAFF.

The V call is TRBV25-1, the J call TRBJ2-2; 7 bases align to TRBD1. The trim removed 3 bases at V and 5 bases at J, leaving 9 bases unmatched. Per the germline V gene, CDR1 is MGHDK and CDR2 is SYGVNS. This CDR3 has 16 amino acids. This CDR3 reads CASSDPDRARTGELFF. CDR3 coding DNA: TGTGCCAGCAGTGATCCCGACAGGGCGCGAACCGGGGAGCTGTTTTTT. Combining the CDR3 with reference TRBV25-1 and TRBJ2-2 gives the whole variable domain EADIYQTPRYLVIGTGKKITLECSQTMGHDKMYWYQQDPGMELHLIHYSYGVNSTEKGDLSSESTVSRIRTEHFPLTLESARPSHTSQYLCASSDPDRARTGELFFGEGSRLTVL.

The chain combines TRBV9 with TRBJ1-2; D gene uncertain. CDR3 length equals 14 residues. Germline-derived CDR1 and CDR2 are SGDLS and YYNGEE. Deletions cut 0 bases from V and 4 bases from J, with 10 bases between. CDR3 DNA: TGTGCCAGCAGCGTAGCCCCACAGTCCTATGGCTACACCTTC. This gives the protein CASSVAPQSYGYTF. The full variable domain, its missing parts supplied by reference TRBV9 and TRBJ1-2, is DSGVTQTPKHLITATGQRVTLRCSPRSGDLSVYWYQQSLDQGLQFLIQYYNGEERAKGNILERFSAQQFPDLHSELNLSSLELGDSALYFCASSVAPQSYGYTFGSGTRLTVV.

The rearrangement uses TRBV4-3 and TRBJ2-1; 15 bases are a match to TRBD2. The germline V gene has CDR1 LGHNA and CDR2 YSLEER. The CDR3 extends over 17 amino acids. The ends lost 4 bases at V and 7 bases at J; junction bases unmatched: 8. In DNA form, the CDR3 reads TGCGCCAGCAGCCCTGGTGGACTAGCGGGAGGGGTGAATGAGCAGTTCTTC. Translated: CASSPGGLAGGVNEQFF.